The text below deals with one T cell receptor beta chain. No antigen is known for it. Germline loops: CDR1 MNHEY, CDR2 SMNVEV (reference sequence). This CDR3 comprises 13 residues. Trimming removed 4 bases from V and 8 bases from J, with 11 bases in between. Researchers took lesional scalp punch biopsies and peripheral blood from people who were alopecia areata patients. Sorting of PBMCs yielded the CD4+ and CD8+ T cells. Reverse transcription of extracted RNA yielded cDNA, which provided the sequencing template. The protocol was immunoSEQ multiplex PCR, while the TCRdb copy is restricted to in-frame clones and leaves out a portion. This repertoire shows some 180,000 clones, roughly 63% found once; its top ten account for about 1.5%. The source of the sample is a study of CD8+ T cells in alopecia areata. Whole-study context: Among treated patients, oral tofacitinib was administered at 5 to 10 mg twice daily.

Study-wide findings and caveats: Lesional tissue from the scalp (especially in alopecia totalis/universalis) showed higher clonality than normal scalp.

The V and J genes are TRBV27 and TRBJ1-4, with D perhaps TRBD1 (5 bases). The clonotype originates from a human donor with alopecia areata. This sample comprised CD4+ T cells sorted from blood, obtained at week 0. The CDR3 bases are TGTGCCAGCAGTTCCAGGGTAGGCGAAAAACTGTTTTTT. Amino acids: CASSSRVGEKLFF.